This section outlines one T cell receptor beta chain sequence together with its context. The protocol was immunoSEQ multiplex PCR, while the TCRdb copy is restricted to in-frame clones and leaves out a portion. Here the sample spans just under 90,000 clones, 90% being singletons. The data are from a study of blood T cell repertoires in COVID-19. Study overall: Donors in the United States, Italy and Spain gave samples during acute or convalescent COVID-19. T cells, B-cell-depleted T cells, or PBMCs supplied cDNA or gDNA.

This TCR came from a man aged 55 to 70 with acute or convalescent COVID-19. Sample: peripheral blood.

This chain's CDR3 is CASSPLGTGGFYEQYF. In nucleotides, the CDR3 is TGTGCCAGCAGCCCCCTGGGGACAGGGGGCTTTTACGAGCAGTACTTC. The V call is TRBV7-9, the J call TRBJ2-7; 12 bases line up with TRBD1. Germline V gene sequence: CDR1 SEHNR, CDR2 FQNEAQ (reference sequence). After removal of 5 bases from V and 4 bases from J, the junction contained 9 bases not matched to a gene. This CDR3 has 16 amino acids.